These 32 T cell receptor beta chains originate from one sample sequenced in a study of CD8+CD57+ T cells in acquired aplastic anemia. Genomic DNA, serving as template, underwent TCR beta VDJ and CDR3 profiling. TCRdb re-called the reads through MiXCR, storing one row per CDR3 protein. The profile shows 95,000 to 120,000 distinct CDR3 sequences, around 53% of them singletons. The source material was sorted CD4+, CD8+, or CD8+CD57+ T cells (not recorded which) from PBMCs. All receptors derive from a human donor in good health, serving as a control.

This chain links TRBV7-2 with TRBJ1-1; no clear D. Per the germline V gene, CDR1 is SGHTA and CDR2 is FQGNSA. The V end lost 6 bases, the J end lost 11 bases, and 19 bases lay between the germline ends. The CDR3 covers 13 residues. The CDR3 nucleotides read TGTGCCAGCAGTTTTGGTCCCTCATTGGCGGCTTTCTTT. Its protein product is CASSFGPSLAAFF.

As to this clonotype: Sequence at one end of the junction differs from germline and may be a read error. The chain joins TRBV25-1 to TRBJ2-2; D is perhaps TRBD2 (6 bases). Per the germline V gene, CDR1 is MGHDK and CDR2 is SYGVNS. The CDR3 has 16 amino acids. The CDR3 loop reads CASSQVLGWNTGGLFF. In DNA form, the CDR3 reads TGTGCCAGCAGCCAAGTTCTGGGGTGGAACACCGGGGGGCTGTTTTTT. Combining the CDR3 with reference TRBV25-1 and TRBJ2-2 gives the whole variable domain EADIYQTPRYLVIGTGKKITLECSQTMGHDKMYWYQQDPGMELHLIHYSYGVNSTEKGDLSSESTVSRIRTEHFPLTLESARPSHTSQYLCASSQVLGWNTGGLFFGEGSRLTVL.

This clonotype has at least ten counts. The chain links TRBV30 to TRBJ1-1; the D is unclear. Germline V gives CDR1 GTSNPN, CDR2 SVGIG (reference sequence). Trimming shortened V by 1 base and J by 0 bases, and 3 bases separated the two germline ends. This CDR3 region has 12 residues. The CDR3 is CAWSAVNTEAFF. The CDR3 region has the DNA TGTGCCTGGAGTGCGGTGAACACTGAAGCTTTCTTT.

The V gene is TRBV2, the J gene TRBJ1-2, with 7 bases that match TRBD1. The CDR3 is 14 amino acids. The trim removed 5 bases at V and 7 bases at J, leaving 10 bases unmatched. Germline V gene lookup returns CDR1 SNHLY and CDR2 FYNNEI. CDR3 sequence reads: CASSSGQASSGYTF. In DNA form, the CDR3 reads TGTGCCAGCAGTTCCGGACAGGCGAGCAGTGGCTACACCTTC.

The rearrangement joins TRBV19 to TRBJ1-6; unclear D gene. V shed 6 bases and J shed 0 bases, with 12 bases lying between them. Germline assignment: CDR1 LNHDA and CDR2 SQIVND (reference sequence). The CDR3 is 16 residues long. The CDR3 coding sequence is TGTGCCAGTAGACCGGACGTCGGCTCCTATAATTCACCCCTCCACTTT. Protein: CASRPDVGSYNSPLHF. The full variable domain, completed using reference TRBV19 and TRBJ1-6, is DGGITQSPKYLFRKEGQNVTLSCEQNLNHDAMYWYRQDPGQGLRLIYYSQIVNDFQKGDIAEGYSVSREKKESFPLTVTSAQKNPTAFYLCASRPDVGSYNSPLHFGNGTRLTVT.

To note about this clonotype: One junction end does not reproduce the germline sequence, and a read error may be involved. The chain links TRBV10-3 to TRBJ1-5; TRBD1 is a possible D gene (5 bases). CDR1 is ENHRY and CDR2 is SYGVKD in the germline V gene. The CDR3 totals 14 residues. CDR3 in amino acids: CASSEAAGGGAQHF. CDR3 sequence (DNA): TGTGCCAGCAGTGAAGCGGCGGGAGGAGGGGCCCAGCATTTT.

The CDR3 is CASSIRGASGGETQYF. For the CDR3, the DNA is TGTGCCAGTAGTATCAGGGGGGCTAGCGGGGGTGAGACCCAGTACTTC. The genes are TRBV19 and TRBJ2-5, with 10 bases that match TRBD2. The germline gives CDR1 LNHDA, CDR2 SQIVND (reference sequence). V lost 3 bases, J lost 5 bases, and 9 bases stayed unmatched. There are 16 residues in the CDR3. Variable domain in full (rest from reference TRBV19 and TRBJ2-5): DGGITQSPKYLFRKEGQNVTLSCEQNLNHDAMYWYRQDPGQGLRLIYYSQIVNDFQKGDIAEGYSVSREKKESFPLTVTSAQKNPTAFYLCASSIRGASGGETQYFGPGTRLLVL.

This rearrangement joins TRBV6-1 to TRBJ2-7, with TRBD1 matching over 8 bases. Germline V gene lookup returns CDR1 MNHNS and CDR2 SASEGT. After removal of 6 bases from V and 1 base from J, the junction contained 8 bases not matched to a gene. This CDR3 spans 15 amino acids. The CDR3 bases are TGTGCCAGCAGACAGACCGGGACAGGTTCCTACGAGCAGTACTTC. Encoded protein: CASRQTGTGSYEQYF.

This clonotype was seen repeatedly, ten times or more. The V gene is TRBV15, the J gene TRBJ1-1, with TRBD1 matching 7 bases. CDR1 is LNHNV, CDR2 YYDKDF, per germline (reference sequence). V lost 4 bases and J lost 4; bases outside the gene matches: 15. The CDR3 contains 17 residues. The CDR3 coding sequence is TGTGCCACCAGCATTTACAGGGGAGAGATAGAAGGCACTGAAGCTTTCTTT. Translating gives CATSIYRGEIEGTEAFF.

This clonotype has ten or more counts. The chain couples TRBV19 to TRBJ2-3, with D hard to call. CDR1 and CDR2 (germline): LNHDA, SQIVND (reference sequence). Trimming pared 5 bases from V and 5 bases from J, leaving 5 bases between. This CDR3 is 11 amino acids long. CDR3 amino acids: CASSYGDTQYF. Written as DNA, the CDR3 is TGTGCCAGTAGTTACGGAGATACGCAGTATTTT.

The table lists this clonotype with a count of one. J is TRBJ2-1 and V is TRBV2; 12 bases are a match to TRBD2. This CDR3 spans 15 amino acids. V shed 6 bases and J 7 bases; nucleotides not matched to a gene: 7. CDR1 SNHLY and CDR2 FYNNEI come from the germline V gene. CDR3 sequence (DNA): TGTGCCAGCAGGATTGGACTAGCGGGGACGAATGAGCAGTTCTTC. As protein: CASRIGLAGTNEQFF.

This clonotype was picked up a small number of times. This chain connects TRBV4-3 to TRBJ2-2; D unresolved. There are 15 residues in the CDR3. V lost 0 bases and J 5 bases, leaving 10 bases between the germline ends. Germline V CDR1 and CDR2: LGHNA, YSLEER. CDR3 in DNA: TGCGCCAGCAGCCAAGATCAGGCTTTTACCGGGGAGCTGTTTTTT. It is translated as CASSQDQAFTGELFF.

In this sample, this clonotype turned up a few times. This may be a read error: a much more frequent sequence differs by one nucleotide. In nucleotides, the CDR3 is TGTGCCAGCTCACCCGGGGCCTACGAGCAGTGCTTC. Translated: CASSPGAYEQCF. The chain is built from TRBV7-3 and TRBJ2-7; D could derive from TRBD1 or TRBD2 (5 bases each). The CDR3 is 12 residues long. CDR1 SGHTA and CDR2 FQGTGA come from the germline V gene.

The chain links TRBV6-1 to TRBJ2-7; D may be TRBD1 (6 bases). V dropped 5 bases and J dropped 2 bases, with 19 bases sitting between them. Germline CDR1 reads MNHNS; CDR2 reads SASEGT. The CDR3 spans 16 residues. CDR3: CASSPTIQGPPYEQYF. Here the CDR3 DNA reads TGTGCCAGCAGTCCCACCATTCAGGGGCCGCCCTACGAGCAGTACTTC.

The genes are TRBV4-2 and TRBJ1-1; no definite D call. The CDR3 has 16 amino acids. Germline CDR1 and CDR2: LGHNA and YNFKEQ. The V end lost 4 bases, the J end lost 0 bases, and 15 bases lay between the germline ends. The CDR3 nucleotides read TGTGCCAGCAGCCCCGCCCTTGTCCGGATGAACACTGAAGCTTTCTTT. It translates to CASSPALVRMNTEAFF.

This clonotype appeared a few times. V and J are TRBV5-4 and TRBJ2-2, with 14 nucleotides matching TRBD2. Germline V CDR1 and CDR2: SGHNT, YYREEE (reference sequence). The ends lost 10 bases at V and 7 bases at J; junction bases unmatched: 6. CDR3 length equals 14 residues. The CDR3: CAQTSGGAGGELFF. The CDR3 coding sequence is TGTGCCCAGACTAGCGGGGGGGCTGGCGGGGAGCTGTTTTTT.

This clonotype was seen many times. The chain combines TRBV12-3 or TRBV12-4 with TRBJ1-2; no clear D gene. V dropped 6 bases and J dropped 5 bases, with 19 bases sitting between them. This CDR3 has 15 amino acids. The CDR3 DNA reads as TGTGCCAGCAGCTCCTCGACACCATTACTATATGGCTACACCTTC. It encodes CASSSSTPLLYGYTF.

This clonotype was detected ten times or more. V usage is TRBV4-3 and J usage is TRBJ2-1; the D call may be TRBD1 or TRBD2 (5 bases each). Germline V gene data show CDR1 as LGHNA and CDR2 as YSLEER. The CDR3 consists of 13 residues. Trimming cost V 2 bases and J 8 bases, with 10 bases left between them. The CDR3 reads CASSQRGVDEQFF. In DNA, the CDR3 is TGCGCCAGCAGCCAAAGAGGGGTCGATGAGCAGTTCTTC.

This clonotype was observed at least ten times. The rearrangement links TRBV6-5 to TRBJ1-2, with TRBD1 as a possible D gene (5 bases). CDR3 size: 16 residues. The ends were cut back, 0 bases at V and 6 bases at J, with 17 bases in the middle. Germline V gene sequence: CDR1 MNHEY, CDR2 SVGAGI. The CDR3 protein is CASSYSTQKGFHGYTF. The CDR3 coding sequence is TGTGCCAGCAGTTACTCGACCCAAAAGGGGTTTCATGGCTACACCTTC.

V is TRBV18 and J is TRBJ1-1, with 7 positions matching TRBD1. The J segment lost 2 bases and the V segment lost 5 bases, leaving 5 bases of the junction unmatched. In germline, CDR1 is KGHSH, CDR2 LQKENI. This CDR3 region has 14 residues. The DNA for the CDR3 is TGTGCCAGCTCAGGGGCAGGGGGTAACACTGAAGCTTTCTTT. Amino acid sequence: CASSGAGGNTEAFF.

This clonotype was found a few times. V and J are TRBV24-1 and TRBJ2-7; D is undetermined. Germline V lookup: CDR1 KGHDR, CDR2 SFDVKD. The germline V and J ends were trimmed by 0 bases and 6 bases, with 2 bases remaining between them. This CDR3 contains 11 residues. The CDR3 region has the DNA TGTGCCACCAGTGATTTGCTCGAGCAGTACTTC. It encodes CATSDLLEQYF.

The rearrangement uses TRBV10-3 and TRBJ2-5; TRBD2 is a possible D gene (7 bases). V lost 10 bases and J lost 9, with 15 bases in between. Germline-derived CDR1 and CDR2 are ENHRY and SYGVKD. CDR3 length: 11 residues. The CDR3: CATGGPSPQYF. DNA of the CDR3: TGTGCCACCGGGGGGCCCTCTCCCCAGTACTTC.

This clonotype was counted at least ten times. The V gene is TRBV29-1, the J gene TRBJ2-7; D perhaps matches TRBD2 (6 bases). Trimming pared 4 bases from V and 2 bases from J, leaving 12 bases between. The CDR3 has 13 residues. The germline CDR1 and CDR2 sequences are SQVTM and ANQGSEA. The CDR3 spells CSVGGGETYEQYF. CDR3 nucleotide sequence: TGCAGCGTTGGGGGCGGGGAGACCTACGAGCAGTACTTC.

J is TRBJ2-7 and V is TRBV5-1; 7 bases match TRBD1. CDR1 and CDR2 from the germline V gene are SGHRS and YFSETQ. J lost 7 bases, V lost 3 bases, and 10 bases had no gene match. The CDR3 totals 14 residues. The CDR3 sequence: CASSSTGQLREQYF. The CDR3 DNA follows: TGCGCCAGCAGCTCGACAGGGCAATTGAGGGAGCAGTACTTC.

CDR3 residues: CAIGGVGGYDEQFF. CDR3 sequence (DNA): TGTGCCATCGGGGGGGTCGGGGGATATGATGAGCAGTTCTTC. The gene calls are TRBV10-3 and TRBJ2-1; 7 bases are shared with TRBD2. V was pared by 8 bases and J by 8 bases, with 12 bases of the junction left unmatched. The CDR3 loop spans 14 amino acids. The V gene's germline CDR1 is ENHRY and CDR2 SYGVKD.

This chain joins TRBV15 and TRBJ2-7; D is unclear. The V end was cut by 2 bases, the J end by 2 bases, with 13 bases between. Per the germline V gene, CDR1 is LNHNV and CDR2 is YYDKDF (reference sequence). The length of the CDR3 is 15 residues. The CDR3 reads CATSRSTTDPYEQYF. The DNA for the CDR3 is TGTGCCACCAGCAGATCAACGACGGATCCCTACGAGCAGTACTTC.

The CDR3: CASSLAVGDGYTF. The DNA for the CDR3 is TGTGCCAGCAGCTTAGCGGTGGGGGATGGCTACACCTTC. V and J are TRBV7-2 and TRBJ1-2; the D gene is possibly TRBD1 (5 bases). The CDR3 runs 13 residues. V lost 0 bases and J 6 bases, leaving 8 bases between the germline ends. Germline lookup yields CDR1 SGHTA and CDR2 FQGNSA.

V gene TRBV7-2 combines with J gene TRBJ2-3, with 11 bases lining up with TRBD2. V trimming: 5 bases; J trimming: 2 bases; junction bases outside the gene matches: 3. The CDR3 consists of 15 residues. From germline, CDR1 is SGHTA and CDR2 FQGNSA. Written as DNA, the CDR3 is TGTGCCAGCAGCACTAGCGGGGGTTACACAGATACGCAGTATTTT. Translation gives CASSTSGGYTDTQYF.

This rearrangement joins TRBV11-2 to TRBJ2-3; 9 nucleotides line up with TRBD2. The CDR3 runs 17 residues. In germline, CDR1 is SGHAT, CDR2 FQNNGV. V lost 5 bases to trimming and J lost 2 bases; unmatched junction nucleotides: 11. CDR3 amino acids: CASSEGRLAANTDTQYF. The DNA for the CDR3 is TGTGCCAGCAGCGAGGGAAGACTAGCGGCAAACACAGATACGCAGTATTTT.

The chain carries TRBV5-1 and TRBJ2-4; tentative D call: TRBD1 (6 bases). CDR1 SGHRS and CDR2 YFSETQ come from the germline V gene. CDR3 size: 14 residues. Trimming cost V 0 bases and J 3 bases, with 7 bases left between them. The CDR3 loop is CASSLGTDKNIQYF. The CDR3, as DNA: TGCGCCAGCAGCTTGGGGACAGACAAAAACATTCAGTACTTC.

A remark on this clonotype: A clone one base away is much larger, so this may be a read error. The chain is built from TRBV25-1 and TRBJ2-6; TRBD2 might be the D (6 bases). CDR1 is MGHDK and CDR2 is SYGVNS in the germline V gene. The V end lost 6 bases, the J end lost 0 bases, and 21 bases lay between the germline ends. The CDR3 totals 19 residues. CDR3 sequence reads: CASSRESTARLSGANVLTF. CDR3 nucleotide sequence: TGTGCCAGCAGCCGGGAGTCTACCGCGCGCCTCTCTGGGGCCAACGTCCTGACTTTC. The complete variable domain, with remaining parts taken from reference TRBV25-1 and TRBJ2-6, reads EADIYQTPRYLVIGTGKKITLECSQTMGHDKMYWYQQDPGMELHLIHYSYGVNSTEKGDLSSESTVSRIRTEHFPLTLESARPSHTSQYLCASSRESTARLSGANVLTFGAGSRLTVL.

This clonotype was found a few times. The J gene is TRBJ2-5, the V gene TRBV7-6, with D unresolved. Per the germline V gene, CDR1 is SGHVS and CDR2 is FNYEAQ. The CDR3 spans 13 residues. The V end was cut by 5 bases, the J end by 7 bases, with 14 bases between. The CDR3 nucleotides are TGTGCCAGCAGCCGTGGGAATATGGGGACCCAGTACTTC. This gives the protein CASSRGNMGTQYF.